The present T cell receptor (beta chain) was sequenced within a study of OX40 agonist ivuxolimab in advanced cancers. The table lists this clone with a count of one. Antigen unknown. General study results and limits: Within 6 weeks, CD4+ and CD8+ blood T cells expanded clonally at 0.1 to 3.0 mg/kg.

The ends lost 7 bases at V and 0 bases at J; junction bases unmatched: 7. Per the germline V gene, CDR1 is MNHNS and CDR2 is SASEGT. There are 15 residues in the CDR3. Here immunoSEQ multiplex PCR was the method, and the copy in TCRdb shows in-frame clones only, minus some. The repertoire has over 60,000 clones, approximately 92% of them found once; the top ten carry 0.94%. The sample here was CD4+ or CD8+ T cells sorted from blood, taken in a trial of the OX40 agonist ivuxolimab. The clonotype was recovered from an adult with an advanced solid tumor such as melanoma, head and neck, liver or kidney cancer. The V call is TRBV6-1, the J call TRBJ2-7, with 9 positions matching TRBD2. DNA for the CDR3: TGTGCCAGCAAGCGGGGGGCCCTTAGCTCCTACGAGCAGTACTTC. Residues: CASKRGALSSYEQYF.